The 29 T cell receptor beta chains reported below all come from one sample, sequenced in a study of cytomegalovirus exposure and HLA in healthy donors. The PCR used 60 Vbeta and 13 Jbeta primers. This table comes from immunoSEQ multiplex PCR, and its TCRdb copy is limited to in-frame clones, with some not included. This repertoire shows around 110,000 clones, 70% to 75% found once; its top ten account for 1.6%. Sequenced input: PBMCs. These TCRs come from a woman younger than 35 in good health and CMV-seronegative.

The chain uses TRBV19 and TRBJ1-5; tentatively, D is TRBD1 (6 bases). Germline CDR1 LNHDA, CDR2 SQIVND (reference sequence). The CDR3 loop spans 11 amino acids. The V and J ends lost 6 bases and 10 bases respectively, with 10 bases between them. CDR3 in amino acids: CASSPGGPQHF. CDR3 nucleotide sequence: TGTGCCAGTAGCCCGGGGGGCCCCCAGCATTTT.

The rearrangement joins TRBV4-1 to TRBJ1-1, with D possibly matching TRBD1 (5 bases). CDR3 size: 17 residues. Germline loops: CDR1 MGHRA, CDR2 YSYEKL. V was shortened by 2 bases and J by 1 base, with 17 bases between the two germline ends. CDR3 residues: CASSQSIFDRANTEAFF. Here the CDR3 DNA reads TGCGCCAGCAGCCAATCCATATTTGACAGAGCGAACACTGAAGCTTTCTTT.

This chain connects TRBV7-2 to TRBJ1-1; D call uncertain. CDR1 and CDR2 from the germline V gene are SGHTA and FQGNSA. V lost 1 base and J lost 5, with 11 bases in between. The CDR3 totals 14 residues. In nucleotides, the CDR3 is TGTGCCAGCAGCTTAGAACAGATAACAACTGAAGCTTTCTTT. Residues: CASSLEQITTEAFF.

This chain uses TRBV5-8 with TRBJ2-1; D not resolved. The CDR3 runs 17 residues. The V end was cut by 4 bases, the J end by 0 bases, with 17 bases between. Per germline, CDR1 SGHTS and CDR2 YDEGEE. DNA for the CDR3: TGTGCCAGCAGCAAGATGCAGGCCTTGAGCTCCTACAATGAGCAGTTCTTC. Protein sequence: CASSKMQALSSYNEQFF.

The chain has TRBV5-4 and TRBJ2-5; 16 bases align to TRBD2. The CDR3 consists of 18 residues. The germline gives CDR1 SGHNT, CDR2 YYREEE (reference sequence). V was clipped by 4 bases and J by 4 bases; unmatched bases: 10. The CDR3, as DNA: TGTGCCAGCAGCCCCGGGACTAGCGGGGGGGCAGGGGGAGAGACCCAGTACTTC. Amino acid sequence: CASSPGTSGGAGGETQYF.

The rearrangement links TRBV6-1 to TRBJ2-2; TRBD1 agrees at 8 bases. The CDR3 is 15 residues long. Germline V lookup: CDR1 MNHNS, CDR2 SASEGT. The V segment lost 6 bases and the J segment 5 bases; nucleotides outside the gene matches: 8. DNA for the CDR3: TGTGCCAGCAGGGGTAGGACAGGGTTTACCGGGGAGCTGTTTTTT. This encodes CASRGRTGFTGELFF.

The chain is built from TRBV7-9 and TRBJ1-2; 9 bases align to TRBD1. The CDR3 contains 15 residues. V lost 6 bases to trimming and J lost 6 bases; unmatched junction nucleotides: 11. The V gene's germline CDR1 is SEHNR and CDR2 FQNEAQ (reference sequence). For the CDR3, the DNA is TGTGCCAGCAGATACGGGACAGGGAAATGGGATGGCTACACCTTC. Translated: CASRYGTGKWDGYTF.

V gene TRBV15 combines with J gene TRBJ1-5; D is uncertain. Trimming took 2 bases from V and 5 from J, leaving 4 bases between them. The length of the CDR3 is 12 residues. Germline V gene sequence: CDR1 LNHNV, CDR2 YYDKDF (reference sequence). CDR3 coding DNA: TGTGCCACCAGCAGACTAGATCAGCCCCAGCATTTT. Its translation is CATSRLDQPQHF.

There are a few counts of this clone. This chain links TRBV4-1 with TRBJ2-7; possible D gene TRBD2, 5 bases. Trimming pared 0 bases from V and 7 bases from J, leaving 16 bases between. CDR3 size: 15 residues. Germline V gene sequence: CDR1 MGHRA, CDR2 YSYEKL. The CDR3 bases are TGCGCCAGCAGCCAAGATCTTGGCACGGGAAGGGAGCAGTACTTC. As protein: CASSQDLGTGREQYF.

DNA for the CDR3: TGTGCCAGCAGCATGGACAGGGATGGCTACACCTTC. Residues: CASSMDRDGYTF. This rearrangement joins TRBV5-7 to TRBJ1-2; 8 nucleotides line up with TRBD1. TRBV5-7 is noted as an ORF with a role that remains uncertain. J gave up 6 bases and V 4 bases, and 2 bases lay outside the gene matches. This CDR3 comprises 12 residues.

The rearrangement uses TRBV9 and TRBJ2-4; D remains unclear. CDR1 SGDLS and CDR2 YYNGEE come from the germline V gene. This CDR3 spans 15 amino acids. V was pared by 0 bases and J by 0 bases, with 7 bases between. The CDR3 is CASSVDIVAKNIQYF. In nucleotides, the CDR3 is TGTGCCAGCAGCGTAGACATCGTAGCCAAAAACATTCAGTACTTC.

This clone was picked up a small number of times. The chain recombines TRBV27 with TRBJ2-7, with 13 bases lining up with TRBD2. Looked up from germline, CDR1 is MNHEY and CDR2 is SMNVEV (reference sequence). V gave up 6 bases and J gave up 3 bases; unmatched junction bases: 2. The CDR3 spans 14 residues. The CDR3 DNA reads TGTGCCAGCAGATGGACTAGCGGGGGCTACGAGCAGTACTTC. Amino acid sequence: CASRWTSGGYEQYF.

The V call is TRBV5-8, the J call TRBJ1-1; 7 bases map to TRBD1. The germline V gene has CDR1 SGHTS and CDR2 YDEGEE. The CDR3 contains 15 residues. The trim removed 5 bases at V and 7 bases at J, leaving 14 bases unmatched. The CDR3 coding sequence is TGTGCCAGCAGGGCCGACAGGGTGCAGGAGATTGAAGCTTTCTTT. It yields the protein CASRADRVQEIEAFF. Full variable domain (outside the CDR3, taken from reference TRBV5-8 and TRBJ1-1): EAGVTQSPTHLIKTRGQQATLRCSPISGHTSVYWYQQALGLGLQFLLWYDEGEERNRGNFPPRFSGRQFPNYSSELNVNALELEDSALYLCASRADRVQEIEAFFGQGTRLTVV.

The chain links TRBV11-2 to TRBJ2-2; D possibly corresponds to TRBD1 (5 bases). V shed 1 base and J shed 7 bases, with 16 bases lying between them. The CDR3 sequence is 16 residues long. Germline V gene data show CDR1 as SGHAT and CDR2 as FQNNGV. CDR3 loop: CASSLATDPGFGELFF. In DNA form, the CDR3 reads TGTGCCAGCAGCTTAGCGACAGACCCAGGATTCGGGGAGCTGTTTTTT.

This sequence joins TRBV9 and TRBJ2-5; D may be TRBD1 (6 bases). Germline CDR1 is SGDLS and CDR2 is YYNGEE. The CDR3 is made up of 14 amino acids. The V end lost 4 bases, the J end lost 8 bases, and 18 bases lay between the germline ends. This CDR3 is CASSPTPGHPTQYF. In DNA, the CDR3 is TGTGCCAGCAGCCCCACCCCGGGACATCCAACCCAGTACTTC.

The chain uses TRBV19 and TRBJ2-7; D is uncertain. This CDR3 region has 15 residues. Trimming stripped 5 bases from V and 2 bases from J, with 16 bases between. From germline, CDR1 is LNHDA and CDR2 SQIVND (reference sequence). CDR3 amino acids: CASSPDLISPYEQYF. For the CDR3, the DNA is TGTGCCAGTAGTCCCGACTTGATTTCCCCCTACGAGCAGTACTTC.

The CDR3 sequence is CASSREAGGTDTQYF. The CDR3 coding sequence is TGTGCCAGTAGTAGAGAGGCAGGGGGGACAGATACGCAGTATTTT. V is TRBV19 and J is TRBJ2-3, with D possibly being TRBD1 (7 bases). The CDR3 has 15 amino acids. The germline V gene encodes CDR1 LNHDA and CDR2 SQIVND (reference sequence). V was shortened by 4 bases and J by 3 bases, with 14 bases between the two germline ends.

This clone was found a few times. The DNA of the CDR3 is TGTGCCAGCAGTGGGAGGGCAGGGGGCAATCGGGATACGCAGTATTTT. It translates to CASSGRAGGNRDTQYF. V gene TRBV25-1 combines with J gene TRBJ2-3; 8 bases are shared with TRBD1. The CDR3 spans 16 residues. Germline lookup yields CDR1 MGHDK and CDR2 SYGVNS. V lost 4 bases to trimming and J lost 6 bases; unmatched junction nucleotides: 12.

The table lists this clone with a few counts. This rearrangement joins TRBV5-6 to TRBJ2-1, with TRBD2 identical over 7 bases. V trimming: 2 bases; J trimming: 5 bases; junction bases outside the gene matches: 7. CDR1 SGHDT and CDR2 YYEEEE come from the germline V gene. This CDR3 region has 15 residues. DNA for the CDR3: TGTGCCAGCAGCTTTCTCGGGACTACCGACAATGAGCAGTTCTTC. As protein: CASSFLGTTDNEQFF.

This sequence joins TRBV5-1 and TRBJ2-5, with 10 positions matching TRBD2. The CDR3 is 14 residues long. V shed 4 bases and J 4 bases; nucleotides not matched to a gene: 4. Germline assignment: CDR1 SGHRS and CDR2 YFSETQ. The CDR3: CASSPGLARETQYF. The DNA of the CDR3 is TGCGCCAGCAGCCCGGGACTAGCGAGAGAGACCCAGTACTTC.

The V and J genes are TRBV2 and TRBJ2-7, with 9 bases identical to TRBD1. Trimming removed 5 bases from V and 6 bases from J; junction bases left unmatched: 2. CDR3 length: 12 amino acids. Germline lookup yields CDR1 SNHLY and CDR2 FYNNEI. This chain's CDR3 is CASSQDRGEQYF. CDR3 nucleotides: TGTGCCAGCAGTCAGGACAGGGGCGAGCAGTACTTC.

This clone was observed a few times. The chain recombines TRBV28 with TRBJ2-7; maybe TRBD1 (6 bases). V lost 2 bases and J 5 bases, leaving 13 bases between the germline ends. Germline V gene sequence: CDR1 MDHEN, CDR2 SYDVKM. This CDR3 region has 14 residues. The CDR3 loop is CASSLRNRVHEQYF. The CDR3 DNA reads TGTGCCAGCAGTTTACGGAACAGGGTCCACGAGCAGTACTTC.

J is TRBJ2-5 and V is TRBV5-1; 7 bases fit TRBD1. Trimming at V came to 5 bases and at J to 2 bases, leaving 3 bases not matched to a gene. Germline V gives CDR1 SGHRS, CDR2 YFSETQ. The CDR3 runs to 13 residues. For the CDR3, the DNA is TGCGCCAGCAGGGGGACAGTTCAAGAGACCCAGTACTTC. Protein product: CASRGTVQETQYF. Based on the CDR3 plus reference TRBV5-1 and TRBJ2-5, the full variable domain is KAGVTQTPRYLIKTRGQQVTLSCSPISGHRSVSWYQQTPGQGLQFLFEYFSETQRNKGNFPGRFSGRQFSNSRSEMNVSTLELGDSALYLCASRGTVQETQYFGPGTRLLVL.

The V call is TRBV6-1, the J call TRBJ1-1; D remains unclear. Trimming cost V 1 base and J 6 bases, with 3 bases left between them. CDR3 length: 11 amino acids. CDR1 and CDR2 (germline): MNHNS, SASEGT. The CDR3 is CASSEEPEAFF. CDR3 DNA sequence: TGTGCCAGCAGTGAAGAGCCTGAAGCTTTCTTT.

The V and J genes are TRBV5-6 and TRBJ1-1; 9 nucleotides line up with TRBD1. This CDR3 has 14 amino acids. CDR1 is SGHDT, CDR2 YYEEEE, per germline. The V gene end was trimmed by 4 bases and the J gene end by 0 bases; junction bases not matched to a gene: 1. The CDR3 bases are TGTGCCAGCAGCCGGGACAGGGTGAACACTGAAGCTTTCTTT. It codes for CASSRDRVNTEAFF.

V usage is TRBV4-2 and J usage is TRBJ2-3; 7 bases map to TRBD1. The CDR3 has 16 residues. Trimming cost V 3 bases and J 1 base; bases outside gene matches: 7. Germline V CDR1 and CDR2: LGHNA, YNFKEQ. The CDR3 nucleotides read TGTGCCAGCAGCCATCTCACAGGGGACCGCACAGATACGCAGTATTTT. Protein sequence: CASSHLTGDRTDTQYF.

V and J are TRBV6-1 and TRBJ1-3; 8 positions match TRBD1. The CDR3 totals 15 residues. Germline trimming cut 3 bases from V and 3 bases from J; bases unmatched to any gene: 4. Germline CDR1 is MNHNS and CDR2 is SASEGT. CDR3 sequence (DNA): TGTGCCAGCAGTGACACCAGGGGGCTTGGAAACACCATATATTTT. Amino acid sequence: CASSDTRGLGNTIYF.

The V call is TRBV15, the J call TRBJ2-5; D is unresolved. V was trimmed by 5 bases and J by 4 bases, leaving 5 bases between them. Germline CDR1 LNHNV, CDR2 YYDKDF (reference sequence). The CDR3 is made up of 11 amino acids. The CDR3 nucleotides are TGTGCCACCAGCTCCGGAGAGACCCAGTACTTC. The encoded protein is CATSSGETQYF. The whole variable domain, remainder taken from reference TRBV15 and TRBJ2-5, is DAMVIQNPRYQVTQFGKPVTLSCSQTLNHNVMYWYQQKSSQAPKLLFHYYDKDFNNEADTPDNFQSRRPNTSFCFLDIRSPGLGDTAMYLCATSSGETQYFGPGTRLLVL.

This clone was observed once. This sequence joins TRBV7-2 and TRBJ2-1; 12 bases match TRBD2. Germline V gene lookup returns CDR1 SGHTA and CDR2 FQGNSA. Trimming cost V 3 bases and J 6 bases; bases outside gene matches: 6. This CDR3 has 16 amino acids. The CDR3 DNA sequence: TGTGCCAGCAGCTTCGGTCCGGGACTAGCGGGCAATGAGCAGTTCTTC. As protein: CASSFGPGLAGNEQFF.